One TCR beta chain is described in this entry. The target antigen is unknown. V was pared by 5 bases and J by 1 base, with 14 bases between. The CDR3 loop spans 15 amino acids. Germline assignment: CDR1 KGHSH and CDR2 LQKENI. This entry comes from a study of cytomegalovirus exposure and HLA in healthy donors. On the study more broadly: Counted in an early data release were roughly 87 million unique TCRs from HLA-typed donors.

Amplification used 60 Vbeta primers and 13 Jbeta primers. The protocol was immunoSEQ multiplex PCR, while the TCRdb copy is restricted to in-frame clones and leaves out a portion. The table records about 180,000 clones, roughly 76% of them present only once. Study observations and caveats: In a later analysis, HLA-C alleles had the fewest associated TCRs, DRB1 alleles the most. Analysis performed later found more than 15,000 TCR beta sequences associated with HLA alleles at 0.05 false discovery rate. Association of a missense DCLRE1C variant with TCR beta V- and J-gene trimming was reported in a later analysis.

V is TRBV18 and J is TRBJ1-1; D is perhaps TRBD1 (6 bases). The TCR was taken from a woman younger than 30 in good health and CMV-seropositive. Sequencing input: PBMCs. CDR3 DNA sequence: TGTGCCAGCTCAGGACAGTCCCCACCGAACACTGAAGCTTTCTTT. Amino acid sequence: CASSGQSPPNTEAFF.